This T cell receptor beta chain emerged from a study of blood T cell repertoires in COVID-19. As for the study in general: Material from acute and convalescent COVID-19 was sourced from the United States, Italy and Spain.

Here immunoSEQ multiplex PCR was the method, and the copy in TCRdb shows in-frame clones only, minus some. The data hold around 180,000 clones, with 65% to 90% observed a single time. Sequencing was done on a sample of peripheral blood. This receptor was taken from a human donor in a cohort sampled during active COVID-19.

The CDR3 DNA reads as TGTGCCAGCTCATCTACTCCCGGGACACGACTAGCGGGGGGGCCGACAGATACGCAGTATTTT. This translates into CASSSTPGTRLAGGPTDTQYF. The V and J genes are TRBV18 and TRBJ2-3, with TRBD2 matching 14 bases. Trimming cost V 5 bases and J 3 bases; bases outside gene matches: 19. The CDR3 totals 21 residues. CDR1 and CDR2 from the germline V gene are KGHSH and LQKENI.